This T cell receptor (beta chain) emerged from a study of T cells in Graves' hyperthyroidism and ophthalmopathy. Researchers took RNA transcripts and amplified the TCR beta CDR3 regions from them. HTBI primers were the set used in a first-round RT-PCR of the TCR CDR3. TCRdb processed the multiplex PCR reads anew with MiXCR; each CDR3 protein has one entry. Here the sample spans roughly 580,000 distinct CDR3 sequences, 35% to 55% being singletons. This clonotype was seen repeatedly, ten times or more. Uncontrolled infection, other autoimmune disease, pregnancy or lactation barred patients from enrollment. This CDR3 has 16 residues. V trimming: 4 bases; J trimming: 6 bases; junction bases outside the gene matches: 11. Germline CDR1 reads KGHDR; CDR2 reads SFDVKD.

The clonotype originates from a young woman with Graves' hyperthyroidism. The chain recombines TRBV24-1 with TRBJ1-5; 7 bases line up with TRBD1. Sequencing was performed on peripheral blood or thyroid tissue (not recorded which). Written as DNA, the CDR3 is TGTGCCACCAGTGACCCGTCGACAGGGCCGGCTCAGCCCCAGCATTTT. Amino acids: CATSDPSTGPAQPQHF.